The TCR beta chain under discussion was sequenced for a study of blood T cell repertoires in COVID-19. Study-wide background: Sites across the United States, Italy and Spain contributed samples from acute and convalescent COVID-19.

The repertoire was sequenced with immunoSEQ multiplex PCR; TCRdb's copy has only in-frame clones and lacks some. The sample includes roughly 82,000 clones, less than 95% of them seen just once. Looked up from germline, CDR1 is LNHDA and CDR2 is SQIVND (reference sequence). The trim removed 0 bases at V and 2 bases at J, leaving 3 bases unmatched. The CDR3 length is 16 residues. This clonotype was obtained from a woman in her 50s in a cohort sampled during active COVID-19. Sequencing was carried out using peripheral blood. The V and J genes are TRBV19 and TRBJ2-1; TRBD2 aligns across 8 bases. The CDR3 is CASSIDAGGTYNEQFF. In nucleotides, the CDR3 is TGTGCCAGTAGTATAGATGCGGGGGGAACCTACAATGAGCAGTTCTTC.